The clone carrying this T cell receptor beta chain has more than one count but fewer than ten. Its target is unknown. TCRdb used MiXCR to reprocess the RT-PCR reads, holding one entry per CDR3 protein. In the table there are about half a million distinct CDR3 sequences, 7.6% of which are singletons. The data were obtained in a study of response to subunit inactivated influenza vaccine. Study conclusions and caveats: With each seasonal influenza vaccination, the authors suggested, few new T cells are recruited.

With 3 bases removed from V and 2 bases from J, the gap between germline ends came to 5 bases. The CDR3 contains 13 residues. Germline V gene lookup returns CDR1 MDHEN and CDR2 SYDVKM. The V gene is TRBV28, the J gene TRBJ2-1; the D is unclear. This sample comprised PBMCs from blood, obtained less than 30 months after vaccination. This TCR was recovered from a man aged 50-75 years who received an inactivated influenza vaccine. CDR3 nucleotides: TGTGCCAGCAGTTTCATGCCCTACAATGAGCAGTTCTTC. This codes for CASSFMPYNEQFF.